The next 18 T cell receptor beta chains were all read from a single sample in a study of tumor and adjacent non-tumor tissue in lung cancer. TCRbeta libraries were built with three rounds of nested PCR, modified from ARM-PCR. Each CDR3 protein gets one entry after TCRdb re-called the multiplex PCR reads with MiXCR. The repertoire consists of fewer than 90,000 distinct CDR3 sequences, with about 77% occurring once and the leading ten covering about a fifth. RNA was extracted from bulk tissue without any cell sorting. More than 3 cm separated this lung sample from the edge of the tumor. The sequencing sample was made of distant non-tumor lung tissue. These receptors all stem from a woman aged 45 to 65 with non-small cell lung cancer.

Regarding this clonotype: One end of the junction is discordant with germline, which a read error may explain. This sequence joins TRBV11-2 and TRBJ2-3, with D tentatively TRBD1 (5 bases). CDR3 length: 16 residues. The germline CDR1 and CDR2 sequences are SGHAT and FQNNGV. The CDR3 sequence is CASSLWGQLATDAQCF. CDR3 bases: TGTGCCAGCAGCTTGTGGGGCCAGCTGGCGACAGATGCGCAGTGTTTT.

This clonotype was counted only a few times. The rearrangement joins TRBV10-3 to TRBJ2-7; D may be TRBD1 (6 bases). The V gene's germline CDR1 is ENHRY and CDR2 SYGVKD. The CDR3 loop spans 15 amino acids. Trimming stripped 11 bases from V and 5 bases from J, with 25 bases between. This chain's CDR3 is CAANTGTLESHEQYF. The CDR3 DNA is TGTGCCGCTAATACCGGGACACTCGAATCCCACGAGCAGTACTTC.

As concerns this clonotype: In this CDR3 the conserved last residue, phenylalanine or tryptophan, is missing, so a read error is likely. V usage is TRBV6-1 and J usage is TRBJ1-2; 9 bases fit TRBD1. Germline assignment: CDR1 MNHNS and CDR2 SASEGT. Trimming at V came to 5 bases and at J to 8 bases, leaving 12 bases not matched to a gene. The CDR3 runs 15 residues. CDR3 DNA sequence: TGTGCCAGCAGTTTGTCACAGGGGGCAGCGTTAGGCTACACCCTC. Residues: CASSLSQGAALGYTL.

Of note for this clonotype: This clone may be a read error of a much larger clone one base away. The rearrangement links TRBV24-1 to TRBJ2-2; 9 nucleotides line up with TRBD1. Germline CDR1 KGHDR, CDR2 SFDVKD. This CDR3 has 16 amino acids. V lost 7 bases to trimming and J lost 7 bases; unmatched junction nucleotides: 12. The CDR3 DNA reads TGTGCCACCAGAGATCTCACAGGGGGCTTACTCGGGGAGCTGTTTTTT. This gives the protein CATRDLTGGLLGELFF.

On this clonotype itself: The final CDR3 position lacks the conserved phenylalanine or tryptophan, pointing to a likely read error. The V and J genes are TRBV11-2 and TRBJ2-3; D not resolved. CDR3 size: 16 residues. CDR1 is SGHAT and CDR2 is FQNNGV in the germline V gene. The CDR3 nucleotides are TGTGCAAGCAGCCCGGTGAGTTACCCGCTTCCAAATACGCAGTATGTT. Protein sequence: CASSPVSYPLPNTQYV.

This clonotype was seen only a few times. The conserved phenylalanine or tryptophan is not found at the CDR3 terminus, so this likely reflects a read error. The gene calls are TRBV29-1 and TRBJ1-3; tentatively, D is TRBD1 (6 bases). This CDR3 has 13 residues. Looked up from germline, CDR1 is SQVTM and CDR2 is ANQGSEA. The CDR3 bases are TGCAGCGCTACACAGGGTTCTGGAAACACTATATATCTT. Residues: CSATQGSGNTIYL.

This clonotype was found many times. V is TRBV11-2 and J is TRBJ2-1; weak D call: TRBD2 (6 bases). The CDR3 is 13 amino acids. Trimming shortened V by 5 bases and J by 7 bases, and 12 bases separated the two germline ends. Germline V gives CDR1 SGHAT, CDR2 FQNNGV. For the CDR3, the DNA is TGTGCCAGCAGCCCCGGGACTTCGAATGAGCAGTTCTTC. This gives the protein CASSPGTSNEQFF. The complete variable domain, with remaining parts taken from reference TRBV11-2 and TRBJ2-1, reads EAGVAQSPRYKIIEKRQSVAFWCNPISGHATLYWYQQILGQGPKLLIQFQNNGVVDDSQLPKDRFSAERLKGVDSTLKIQPAKLEDSAVYLCASSPGTSNEQFFGPGTRLTVL.

Comments on this clonotype: Germline and junction disagree at one end, which may indicate a read error. J is TRBJ1-5 and V is TRBV5-4; tentative D call: TRBD1 (5 bases). Germline V lookup: CDR1 SGHNT, CDR2 YYREEE (reference sequence). The CDR3 totals 15 residues. DNA of the CDR3: TGTGTCAGCAGCGCCGGACGGGGGGGCAATCAGCCCCAGCATTTT. This codes for CVSSAGRGGNQPQHF.

This clonotype was counted between two and nine times. The CDR3 ends on some other residue instead of the conserved phenylalanine or tryptophan, so this is likely a read error. V usage is TRBV6-5 and J usage is TRBJ1-5; D unclear. The CDR3 runs 15 residues. V was cut by 9 bases and J by 2 bases, with 17 bases left in between. CDR1 is MNHEY, CDR2 SVGAGI, per germline. CDR3 in DNA: TGTGCCAGTAAACGGACTCCGGGAGGCAATCAGCCCCAGCATTCT. Residues: CASKRTPGGNQPQHS.

The CDR3 DNA reads as TGCAGCGTTGTTGGGGAAGTGGGAGGAGTGTTGTACGAGCAGTACTTC. It codes for CSVVGEVGGVLYEQYF. The V and J genes are TRBV29-1 and TRBJ2-7; D possibly corresponds to TRBD2 (6 bases). Germline CDR1 is SQVTM and CDR2 is ANQGSEA. The V and J ends lost 4 bases and 4 bases respectively, with 23 bases between them. The CDR3 is made up of 16 amino acids.

This clonotype has just a few counts. A much larger clone differs by one base, so this may be a read error. The J gene is TRBJ2-1, the V gene TRBV5-6; D ambiguous. CDR1 is SGHDT and CDR2 is YYEEEE in the germline V gene. The CDR3 runs 14 residues. CDR3 DNA: TGTGTCAGCAGCCCCCCCCAGACTTACAATGAGCAGTTCTTC. It is translated as CVSSPPQTYNEQFF.

This clonotype appeared once. The conserved final phenylalanine or tryptophan is absent from the CDR3, which likely points to a read error. The chain has TRBV4-2 and TRBJ2-2; D call uncertain. V was shortened by 4 bases and J by 8 bases, with 8 bases between the two germline ends. CDR1 is LGHNA and CDR2 is YNFKEQ in the germline V gene. The CDR3 sequence is 12 residues long. The CDR3 DNA is TGTGCCAGCAGCCCGGTCAGGGGGGAGCTGTTTTCT. Protein product: CASSPVRGELFS.

Points on this clonotype: The junction departs from germline at one end; a sequencing error may be responsible. The chain uses TRBV6-5 and TRBJ2-1; D is unclear. The CDR3 is 14 amino acids. From germline, CDR1 is MNHEY and CDR2 SVGAGI. CDR3 residues: CASSGRSSYNEQIF. The DNA for the CDR3 is TGTGCCAGCAGTGGTCGGAGCTCCTACAATGAACAGATCTTC.

This rearrangement joins TRBV11-2 to TRBJ2-7, with D hard to call. CDR3 length: 15 amino acids. The germline CDR1 and CDR2 sequences are SGHAT and FQNNGV. Trimming cost V 5 bases and J 2 bases, with 16 bases left between them. CDR3 in amino acids: CASSTGIGRTYEQYF. The CDR3 coding sequence is TGTGCCAGCAGCACCGGTATAGGGCGGACCTACGAGCAGTACTTC.

With regard to this clonotype: A junction boundary mismatches the germline segment, possibly from a read error. This chain joins TRBV6-6 and TRBJ2-3, with D perhaps being TRBD1 or TRBD2 (6 bases each). From germline, CDR1 is MNHNY and CDR2 SVGAGI (reference sequence). The CDR3 runs 15 residues. CDR3: CASRQEGQYTDTQYF. The CDR3 nucleotides read TGTGCCAGCAGGCAGGAGGGACAATACACAGATACACAGTATTTT.

This clonotype appeared a single time. Without the conserved terminal phenylalanine or tryptophan, this CDR3 likely stems from a read error. The CDR3 DNA reads as TGCAGCGTTGTAGGGGATAGTTCCCAAGAGACCCAGTACTTG. Its translation: CSVVGDSSQETQYL. This chain links TRBV29-1 with TRBJ2-5, with TRBD1 as a possible D gene (5 bases). V was pared by 4 bases and J by 1 base, with 13 bases between. This CDR3 region has 14 residues. Germline CDR1 SQVTM, CDR2 ANQGSEA.

In the case of this clonotype: At one boundary the junction diverges from the germline segment, which might be a read error. The rearrangement uses TRBV6-5 and TRBJ1-4; possible D gene TRBD1, 5 bases. The germline CDR1 and CDR2 sequences are MNHEY and SVGAGI. The CDR3 has 17 residues. The CDR3 sequence: CVSSHLNPRDSNEKLFF. The CDR3 DNA reads as TGTGTCAGCAGCCATCTTAATCCACGGGACTCTAATGAAAAACTGTTTTTT.

About this clonotype: One end of the junction does not line up with germline, which may come from a read error. V is TRBV5-1 and J is TRBJ2-1; 8 nucleotides agree with TRBD2. In germline, CDR1 is SGHRS, CDR2 YFSETQ. The CDR3 loop spans 15 amino acids. CDR3 sequence reads: CPSSLGLGAYNEQFF. The CDR3 bases are TGCCCCAGCAGCTTGGGACTAGGGGCGTACAATGAGCAGTTCTTC.